These T cell receptor beta chains were read from a single sample in a study of T cells in Graves' hyperthyroidism and ophthalmopathy. TCRdb re-derived calls from the multiplex PCR reads in MiXCR, one entry per CDR3 protein. The repertoire has about 690,000 distinct CDR3 sequences, roughly 17% of them found once; the top ten carry around a sixth. Sequencing was done on a sample of blood. The source of these receptors is a man over 45 with Graves' hyperthyroidism. CDR3s include the opening cysteine and the closing phenylalanine or tryptophan. A D gene is named only where the DNA matches it firmly.

CDR3 length,V gene,D gene,CDR3 protein
14,TRBV20-1,TRBD2,CSAREERDFNEQFF
17,TRBV7-2,TRBD1,CASSAGTGSSYNSPLHF
15,TRBV20-1,TRBD2,CSARQSGSWSYEQYF
16,TRBV4-3,-,CASSQTDHGSNQPQHF
14,TRBV7-3,-,CASSYDGGENEQFF
16,TRBV9,-,CASSVGRGDPSYEQYF
15,TRBV4-1,TRBD1,CASSHLGQGIGELFF
14,TRBV6-1,-,CASSRQTGTGELFF
14,TRBV6-2/TRBV6-3,-,CASDAGQQGSPLHF
12,TRBV7-9,-,CASSRNGPEAFF
14,TRBV7-2,-,CASSIVEGAYEQYF
16,TRBV20-1,TRBD1,CSARGRRGQGSSPLHF
15,TRBV20-1,TRBD2,CSARTSGRAIETQYF
11,TRBV6-5,-,CASSYTASQYF
13,TRBV27,TRBD1,CASSSTGPYEQYF
17,TRBV20-1,TRBD2,CSARDFGAGGRRETQYF
24,TRBV12-3/TRBV12-4,TRBD1,CASSSRPGFNIVGTGKTYNSPLHF
18,TRBV11-2,TRBD2,CASSLEASTSVAKNIQYF
15,TRBV28,TRBD2,CASSEAGGYTDTQYF
14,TRBV6-1,-,CASSPIMGDETQYF
17,TRBV20-1,TRBD2,CSARDERAGNAKNIQYF
12,TRBV28,TRBD2,CATLALGGEQYF
14,TRBV12-3/TRBV12-4,-,CASSLGSRPYGYTF
14,TRBV7-2,-,CASSPGDGREKLFF
12,TRBV28,-,CASSLEGLEQFF
14,TRBV10-3,-,CAISESRGPNEAFF
13,TRBV28,TRBD1,CTSRDRARTEAFF
14,TRBV30,-,CAWSLRIGDTEAFF
17,TRBV7-6,-,CASSLTIGRSSTDTQYF
11,TRBV28,-,CASTSYYEQCF
15,TRBV5-1,-,CASSPTGIIYNEQFF
15,TRBV3-1,TRBD2,CASSQGTSGRFEQYF
14,TRBV5-1,TRBD1,CASRPRDRTPGAFF
17,TRBV7-3,TRBD2,CASSLRRAGGDTGELFF